This T cell receptor beta chain derives from a study of cytomegalovirus exposure and HLA in healthy donors. The germline gives CDR1 SGHAT, CDR2 FQNNGV. V lost 5 bases and J lost 3; bases outside the gene matches: 2. The CDR3 covers 15 residues. PCR amplification relied on 60 Vbeta primers (plus 13 Jbeta primers). The method was immunoSEQ multiplex PCR; TCRdb's version includes in-frame clones alone and lacks a portion of them. The sample shows around 180,000 clones, over 70% of them seen only once. Study results and caveats: Equally common other TCR beta chains were less clonally expanded than HLA-associated ones, a later analysis found.

With regard to this clone: Its antigen is unidentified.

The TCR sequence derives from a man aged 40-49 years in good health and CMV-seronegative. The sequencing input was PBMCs. The gene calls are TRBV11-2 and TRBJ2-6; 9 bases align to TRBD1. CDR3 sequence: CASSTGGSGANVLTF. CDR3 bases: TGTGCCAGCAGCACAGGGGGCAGTGGGGCCAACGTCCTGACTTTC.